The sample holds one count of the clone carrying this T cell receptor (beta chain). This entry is derived from a study of blood T cell repertoires in COVID-19. TCRdb keeps only in-frame clones here, not all; method: immunoSEQ multiplex PCR. The sample has about 120,000 clones, approximately 82% seen once; the top ten hold over 6%. V lost 4 bases and J lost 0, with 16 bases in between. The CDR3 runs to 17 residues. Per germline, CDR1 SGHDN and CDR2 FVKESK. This clonotype was sampled from a man between 65 and 79 years old with active or convalescent COVID-19. The chain couples TRBV14 to TRBJ2-4; TRBD2 is a possible D gene (6 bases). The source material was peripheral blood. CDR3 DNA sequence: TGTGCCAGCAGCCCCCGCGGAGGGGAGCCAGCCAAAAACATTCAGTACTTC. Translated, it gives CASSPRGGEPAKNIQYF. Filled out from reference TRBV14 and TRBJ2-4, the complete variable domain reads EAGVTQFPSHSVIEKGQTVTLRCDPISGHDNLYWYRRVMGKEIKFLLHFVKESKQDESGMPNNRFLAERTGGTYSTLKVQPAELEDSGVYFCASSPRGGEPAKNIQYFGAGTRLSVL.